What follows are 31 T cell receptor beta chains derived from one specimen sequenced in a study of identical twins. TCRdb reprocessed the 5' RACE reads with MiXCR, giving one entry per CDR3 protein. The data show roughly 690,000 distinct CDR3 sequences, with around 5.7% seen just once and approximately 1.6% held by the top ten. The specimen was naive T cells sorted from blood. These receptors were obtained from a man aged 18 to 30 in good health.

This clonotype was detected many times. This chain uses TRBV15 with TRBJ2-3; the D gene is possibly TRBD1 (5 bases). The CDR3 runs to 14 residues. The V end lost 7 bases, the J end lost 5 bases, and 16 bases lay between the germline ends. Germline CDR1 LNHNV, CDR2 YYDKDF (reference sequence). CDR3 sequence reads: CATTLGLWVDTQYF. As DNA, the CDR3 is TGTGCCACCACCCTGGGGCTGTGGGTAGATACGCAGTATTTT.

The rearrangement joins TRBV15 to TRBJ2-1; 7 bases match TRBD2. CDR3 size: 14 residues. V was pared by 5 bases and J by 8 bases, with 9 bases of the junction left unmatched. Germline loops: CDR1 LNHNV, CDR2 YYDKDF (reference sequence). CDR3 protein: CATSGRAGEDEQFF. The CDR3 region has the DNA TGTGCCACCAGCGGGAGGGCCGGGGAAGATGAGCAGTTCTTC.

The sample holds many counts of this clonotype. This rearrangement joins TRBV5-4 to TRBJ2-1; 13 bases match TRBD2. CDR1 is SGHNT and CDR2 is YYREEE in the germline V gene (reference sequence). With 4 bases clipped from V and 7 bases from J, the junction kept 8 bases outside the gene matches. The CDR3 is 16 amino acids. The CDR3 protein is CASSPATSGRGNEQFF. CDR3 bases: TGTGCCAGCAGCCCCGCAACTAGCGGGAGGGGAAATGAGCAGTTCTTC.

This clonotype was counted many times. J is TRBJ2-1 and V is TRBV5-1; TRBD2 agrees at 11 bases. Germline V CDR1 and CDR2: SGHRS, YFSETQ. This CDR3 spans 16 amino acids. V gave up 4 bases and J gave up 6 bases; unmatched junction bases: 9. The CDR3 DNA is TGCGCCAGCAGCACTTTAGCGGGAGGGCCTGTCAATGAGCAGTTCTTC. As protein: CASSTLAGGPVNEQFF.

The gene calls are TRBV3-1 and TRBJ1-2; D is unresolved. The germline CDR1 and CDR2 sequences are LGHDT and YNNKEL (reference sequence). The CDR3 is made up of 15 amino acids. Trimming stripped 1 base from V and 5 bases from J, with 14 bases between. The CDR3 nucleotides are TGTGCCAGCAGCCAAGTGGGAGCCGCTTCTTATGGCTACACCTTC. Translated: CASSQVGAASYGYTF.

The chain uses TRBV7-6 and TRBJ2-2; no firm D call. Germline V gene data show CDR1 as SGHVS and CDR2 as FNYEAQ. The V gene lost 5 bases and the J gene lost 0 bases, with 16 bases spanning the gap. CDR3 length equals 17 residues. This CDR3 reads CASSVSYRTANTGELFF. The DNA for the CDR3 is TGTGCCAGCAGCGTTTCATACCGGACGGCGAACACCGGGGAGCTGTTTTTT.

V is TRBV7-9 and J is TRBJ2-7; D ambiguous. V was cut by 2 bases and J by 3 bases, with 11 bases left in between. The CDR3 consists of 14 residues. Germline assignment: CDR1 SEHNR and CDR2 FQNEAQ (reference sequence). CDR3 in amino acids: CASSLSPEFYEQYF. The DNA for the CDR3 is TGTGCCAGCAGCTTATCCCCAGAATTCTACGAGCAGTACTTC.

This clonotype was detected a few times. The V and J genes are TRBV3-1 and TRBJ2-3; 7 bases agree with TRBD2. CDR1 is LGHDT, CDR2 YNNKEL, per germline (reference sequence). The CDR3 extends over 18 amino acids. V shed 2 bases and J 1 base; nucleotides not matched to a gene: 12. The CDR3 DNA reads as TGTGCCAGCAGCCAATTTCCACCCTCGGGAGGCCGCACAGATACGCAGTATTTT. It specifies CASSQFPPSGGRTDTQYF.

Ten or more counts support this clonotype. The chain uses TRBV6-5 and TRBJ1-1; a possible D gene is TRBD1 (5 bases). The CDR3 consists of 12 residues. Germline values: CDR1 MNHEY, CDR2 SVGAGI. Trimming removed 3 bases at V and 11 bases at J, with 13 bases between. CDR3 in amino acids: CASSYSGRSAFF. The CDR3 nucleotides read TGTGCCAGCAGTTATTCAGGGAGATCGGCTTTCTTT.

The V call is TRBV20-1, the J call TRBJ2-2, with 11 bases identical to TRBD2. J lost 1 base, V lost 0 bases, and 1 base had no gene match. This CDR3 has 16 amino acids. From germline, CDR1 is DFQATT and CDR2 SNEGSKA (reference sequence). The chain's CDR3 is CSARDTSGRNTGELFF. CDR3 nucleotide sequence: TGCAGTGCTAGAGATACTAGCGGGAGGAACACCGGGGAGCTGTTTTTT.

This clonotype showed up just a few times. CDR3 in DNA: TGTGCCAGCAGTGGGGACAGGACAGATCAGCCCCAGCATTTT. Amino acid sequence: CASSGDRTDQPQHF. The chain combines TRBV6-1 with TRBJ1-5; the match to TRBD1 covers 8 bases. Germline lookup yields CDR1 MNHNS and CDR2 SASEGT. The CDR3 extends over 14 amino acids. After removal of 4 bases from V and 5 bases from J, the junction contained 4 bases not matched to a gene.

This clonotype was found many times. The chain has TRBV11-2 and TRBJ2-1; 10 nucleotides match TRBD2. J lost 10 bases, V lost 6 bases, and 12 bases had no gene match. The CDR3 length is 15 residues. In germline, CDR1 is SGHAT, CDR2 FQNNGV. CDR3 region: CASRESGLAGVEQFF. In DNA, the CDR3 is TGTGCCAGCAGGGAAAGCGGGCTAGCGGGAGTAGAGCAGTTCTTC.

The chain couples TRBV7-2 to TRBJ2-7; no firm D call. This CDR3 region has 14 residues. The ends were cut back, 2 bases at V and 2 bases at J, with 10 bases in the middle. Germline V lookup: CDR1 SGHTA, CDR2 FQGNSA. The CDR3 protein is CASSLISLTYEQYF. Here the CDR3 DNA reads TGTGCCAGCAGCTTAATCAGCCTAACCTACGAGCAGTACTTC.

The gene calls are TRBV3-1 and TRBJ2-5; D is possibly TRBD2 (6 bases). V dropped 3 bases and J dropped 2 bases, with 19 bases sitting between them. Germline CDR1 and CDR2: LGHDT and YNNKEL (reference sequence). This CDR3 has 17 residues. CDR3 coding DNA: TGTGCCAGCAGCCAGCTCCCGTTTAGCGGAGCACAAGAGACCCAGTACTTC. This codes for CASSQLPFSGAQETQYF.

This clonotype has ten or more counts. J is TRBJ1-1 and V is TRBV12-3 or TRBV12-4; no definite D call. The CDR3 runs 11 residues. Trimming removed 7 bases from V and 7 bases from J, with 10 bases in between. CDR3 DNA: TGTGCCAGCACAAAGTTACTTGAAGCTTTCTTT. Protein: CASTKLLEAFF.

The chain is built from TRBV6-5 and TRBJ2-1, with TRBD2 matching 7 bases. The CDR3 spans 14 residues. Germline trimming cut 0 bases from V and 6 bases from J; bases unmatched to any gene: 2. Germline CDR1 and CDR2: MNHEY and SVGAGI. CDR3 residues: CASSYSTSPNEQFF. The CDR3 DNA reads as TGTGCCAGCAGTTACTCGACTAGCCCCAATGAGCAGTTCTTC.

This clonotype was counted at least ten times. The chain uses TRBV21-1 and TRBJ2-7. TRBV21-1 is deemed a pseudogene. This CDR3 is built from 12 residues. This CDR3 reads CASSKVAVEQYV. The CDR3 DNA reads TGTGCCAGCAGCAAAGTGGCAGTCGAGCAGTACGTC.

In this sample, this clonotype turned up a few times. V gene TRBV5-8 combines with J gene TRBJ1-5; 8 bases are a match to TRBD1. The CDR3 has 15 residues. Germline CDR1 SGHTS, CDR2 YDEGEE. Trimming removed 0 bases from V and 7 bases from J; junction bases left unmatched: 6. CDR3 sequence (DNA): TGTGCCAGCAGCTTGGGGACAGGGAGTCGGCAGCCCCAGCATTTT. It encodes CASSLGTGSRQPQHF.

The V and J genes are TRBV5-1 and TRBJ2-2, with D perhaps matching TRBD1 (6 bases). V shed 5 bases and J shed 4 bases, with 12 bases lying between them. The germline CDR1 and CDR2 sequences are SGHRS and YFSETQ. The CDR3 has 14 amino acids. DNA of the CDR3: TGCGCCAGCAGAACAGGGTTGTCCACCGGGGAGCTGTTTTTT. As protein: CASRTGLSTGELFF. The full variable domain, with the rest looked up from reference TRBV5-1 and TRBJ2-2, is KAGVTQTPRYLIKTRGQQVTLSCSPISGHRSVSWYQQTPGQGLQFLFEYFSETQRNKGNFPGRFSGRQFSNSRSEMNVSTLELGDSALYLCASRTGLSTGELFFGEGSRLTVL.

J is TRBJ2-1 and V is TRBV30; 7 positions match TRBD2. The CDR3 consists of 17 residues. Trimming at V came to 5 bases and at J to 7 bases, leaving 20 bases not matched to a gene. Germline V gives CDR1 GTSNPN, CDR2 SVGIG (reference sequence). The CDR3: CAWAWSGVWEGLNEQFF. The DNA of the CDR3 is TGTGCCTGGGCCTGGTCGGGGGTGTGGGAGGGCCTAAATGAGCAGTTCTTC.

This clonotype was detected only a few times. The J gene is TRBJ2-1, the V gene TRBV7-2; TRBD1 matches 11 bases. The CDR3 totals 15 residues. V lost 1 base, J lost 9 bases, and 5 bases stayed unmatched. Germline V lookup: CDR1 SGHTA, CDR2 FQGNSA. The CDR3 DNA is TGTGCCAGCAGCTTAGATGGGACAGGGGGAGTTGAGCAGTTCTTC. As protein: CASSLDGTGGVEQFF. Based on the CDR3 plus reference TRBV7-2 and TRBJ2-1, the full variable domain is GAGVSQSPSNKVTEKGKDVELRCDPISGHTALYWYRQSLGQGLEFLIYFQGNSAPDKSGLPSDRFSAERTGGSVSTLTIQRTQQEDSAVYLCASSLDGTGGVEQFFGPGTRLTVL.

Ten or more counts support this clonotype. The chain is built from TRBV12-3 or TRBV12-4 and TRBJ2-3, with D perhaps TRBD2 (5 bases). CDR3 length equals 15 residues. V gave up 6 bases and J gave up 3 bases, with 16 bases separating them. The DNA of the CDR3 is TGTGCCAGCAGGTCCGGGAACATTAATACAGATACGCAGTATTTT. It is translated as CASRSGNINTDTQYF.

The table lists this clonotype with many counts. The CDR3 is CASSFNLQGTSTDTQYF. DNA of the CDR3: TGTGCCAGCAGTTTTAATCTGCAGGGAACTAGCACAGATACGCAGTATTTT. The chain combines TRBV12-3 or TRBV12-4 with TRBJ2-3; a possible D gene is TRBD1 (5 bases). The CDR3 loop spans 17 amino acids. V was pared by 3 bases and J by 0 bases, with 16 bases between.

This clonotype was seen at least ten times. This chain connects TRBV5-1 to TRBJ2-2; 8 bases are shared with TRBD1. The CDR3 runs 15 residues. CDR1 and CDR2 (germline): SGHRS, YFSETQ. With V trimmed by 4 bases and J by 5 bases, 7 bases remained unmatched. The CDR3 DNA follows: TGCGCCAGCAGCCCAGGGGGCGCCCCGACCGGGGAGCTGTTTTTT. Encoded protein: CASSPGGAPTGELFF.

This clonotype was counted ten times or more. The V gene is TRBV29-1, the J gene TRBJ1-1; perhaps TRBD1 as D (6 bases). There are 13 residues in the CDR3. Trimming removed 8 bases from V and 4 bases from J, with 17 bases in between. The germline CDR1 and CDR2 sequences are SQVTM and ANQGSEA. The CDR3 DNA is TGCAGCATCCGATCTGGACAGCTCACTGAAGCTTTCTTT. This translates into CSIRSGQLTEAFF.

This chain's CDR3 is CASRVAGGPYTGELFF. DNA for the CDR3: TGTGCCAGCAGAGTAGCGGGAGGGCCTTATACCGGGGAGCTGTTTTTT. This rearrangement joins TRBV7-6 to TRBJ2-2, with TRBD2 matching over 11 bases. The V gene end was trimmed by 6 bases and the J gene end by 5 bases; junction bases not matched to a gene: 8. Looked up from germline, CDR1 is SGHVS and CDR2 is FNYEAQ. The CDR3 loop spans 16 amino acids.

V usage is TRBV20-1 and J usage is TRBJ1-4; D uncertain. Germline CDR1 is DFQATT and CDR2 is SNEGSKA (reference sequence). The CDR3 is 15 amino acids. The V end lost 6 bases, the J end lost 8 bases, and 22 bases lay between the germline ends. CDR3 DNA sequence: TGCAGTGCCAACGAACCTATAGCCCTGGGCGAAAAACTGTTTTTT. This encodes CSANEPIALGEKLFF.

The sample holds many counts of this clonotype. This chain links TRBV20-1 with TRBJ2-3; D not certain. The CDR3 contains 15 residues. V was trimmed by 4 bases and J by 7 bases, leaving 21 bases between them. Germline V gene sequence: CDR1 DFQATT, CDR2 SNEGSKA (reference sequence). The CDR3 sequence: CSAIPVAGSENTQYF. The CDR3 DNA reads as TGCAGTGCTATCCCCGTGGCCGGGTCCGAAAATACGCAGTATTTT.

This clonotype occurred a few times. The chain joins TRBV19 to TRBJ2-2, with a possible D match to TRBD2 (5 bases). V was cut by 10 bases and J by 4 bases, with 16 bases left in between. This CDR3 is built from 14 residues. Germline CDR1 is LNHDA and CDR2 is SQIVND (reference sequence). CDR3 DNA: TGTGCCACCCGATCTGTGGGGAGCACCGGGGAGCTGTTTTTT. Amino acids: CATRSVGSTGELFF.

This clonotype was detected ten times or more. This chain connects TRBV5-1 to TRBJ2-5; 10 bases fit TRBD2. The CDR3 extends over 15 amino acids. Germline CDR1 and CDR2: SGHRS and YFSETQ. J gave up 5 bases and V 0 bases, and 4 bases lay outside the gene matches. The DNA for the CDR3 is TGCGCCAGCAGCTTGGATAGCGGGAGGCCGGAGACCCAGTACTTC. The encoded protein is CASSLDSGRPETQYF.

This clonotype showed up many times. The chain combines TRBV27 with TRBJ2-3; no firm D call. The CDR3 length is 13 residues. Germline V CDR1 and CDR2: MNHEY, SMNVEV (reference sequence). With 5 bases removed from V and 5 bases from J, the gap between germline ends came to 11 bases. The CDR3 DNA reads as TGTGCCAGCAGTAAGACAAGTAGAGATACGCAGTATTTT. It codes for CASSKTSRDTQYF.